One and the same sample provided the 9 T cell receptor beta chains below, sequenced in a study of graft-versus-host responses after intestinal transplantation. Clones were sequenced by immunoSEQ multiplex PCR, and TCRdb holds only the in-frame ones, with some missing. Found here are under 95,000 clones, about 90% of them singletons; the top ten hold 2% to 3%. These receptors are not linked to any known antigen. Here the sequenced sample was unstimulated CD8+ T cells sorted from spleen or lymph node cells, taken before intestinal transplant. Receptor source: a human donor who received an intestinal transplant.

The chain uses TRBV7-3 and TRBJ1-1, with D maybe TRBD1 (5 bases). Per germline, CDR1 SGHTA and CDR2 FQGTGA. This CDR3 is built from 13 residues. V lost 2 bases to trimming and J lost 2 bases, with 6 bases between them. This chain's CDR3 is CASSLDRNTEAFF. CDR3 in DNA: TGTGCCAGCAGCTTAGACAGAAACACTGAAGCTTTCTTT.

The CDR3 sequence: CASSLTGQNTEAFF. CDR3 coding DNA: TGTGCCAGCAGTTTAACAGGGCAGAACACTGAAGCTTTCTTT. V is TRBV6-6 and J is TRBJ1-1; D perhaps matches TRBD1 (6 bases). The CDR3 is 14 amino acids. CDR1 is MNHNY, CDR2 SVGAGI, per germline (reference sequence). Trimming left V 4 bases short and J 1 base short, with 10 bases between.

The chain couples TRBV27 to TRBJ2-5; D gene unclear. V lost 10 bases and J lost 9, with 21 bases in between. The CDR3 loop spans 13 amino acids. The germline V gene encodes CDR1 MNHEY and CDR2 SMNVEV (reference sequence). CDR3 coding DNA: TGTGCCACCGGGTTCTCCGGCAAGAGACCCCAGTACTTC. Translating gives CATGFSGKRPQYF.

This clone was seen only a few times. The chain combines TRBV27 with TRBJ1-6; 7 nucleotides align to TRBD1. This CDR3 is built from 15 residues. Germline CDR1 reads MNHEY; CDR2 reads SMNVEV (reference sequence). V lost 6 bases to trimming and J lost 9 bases; unmatched junction nucleotides: 11. The CDR3 spells CASRSSVQGLSPLHF. The CDR3, as DNA: TGTGCCAGCAGGTCGTCGGTACAGGGGCTTTCACCCCTCCACTTT.

This rearrangement joins TRBV2 to TRBJ2-7, with D possibly TRBD2 on 6 matching bases. Germline CDR1 SNHLY, CDR2 FYNNEI. The CDR3 spans 13 residues. The V gene lost 0 bases and the J gene lost 6 bases, with 9 bases spanning the gap. In nucleotides, the CDR3 is TGTGCCAGCAGTGAAGCGGGGAGGCCCGAGCAGTACTTC. Protein sequence: CASSEAGRPEQYF.

V is TRBV5-6 and J is TRBJ2-7; TRBD2 matches at 9 bases. The CDR3 is 15 amino acids. Unmatched junction bases numbered 12, after V lost 4 bases and J lost 7 bases. Germline CDR1 SGHDT, CDR2 YYEEEE. The DNA for the CDR3 is TGTGCCAGCAGCGTAGTAGCGGGAGCGTGGGGAGAGCAGTACTTC. Amino acids: CASSVVAGAWGEQYF.

This chain links TRBV27 with TRBJ2-1, with unresolved D. The CDR3 runs to 13 residues. CDR1 and CDR2 from the germline V gene are MNHEY and SMNVEV (reference sequence). V was pared by 1 base and J by 9 bases, with 10 bases between. CDR3 in amino acids: CASSLLPTGEQFF. The CDR3 bases are TGTGCCAGCAGTTTATTACCGACGGGTGAGCAGTTCTTC.

About this clone: Other DNA sequences within the sample encode an identical CDR3. The genes are TRBV27 and TRBJ2-7; D not resolved. V dropped 2 bases and J dropped 0 bases, with 11 bases sitting between them. The CDR3 totals 15 residues. CDR1 and CDR2 from the germline V gene are MNHEY and SMNVEV (reference sequence). CDR3 residues: CASSLVGRSSYEQYF. For the CDR3, the DNA is TGTGCCAGCAGTTTAGTTGGAAGGAGCTCCTACGAGCAGTACTTC.

This chain links TRBV9 with TRBJ2-1; 11 bases fit TRBD2. V trimming: 1 base; J trimming: 5 bases; junction bases outside the gene matches: 11. Germline CDR1 and CDR2: SGDLS and YYNGEE. This CDR3 spans 18 amino acids. Here the CDR3 DNA reads TGTGCCAGCAGCGTAAGAGGGCTAGCGGGAGGCCTAAACAATGAGCAGTTCTTC. Protein product: CASSVRGLAGGLNNEQFF.